This T cell receptor (beta chain) emerged from a study of graft-versus-host responses after intestinal transplantation. Overall study context: Every recipient had anti-thymocyte globulin induction and around three years of tacrolimus plus steroids.

Worth noting for this clone: The antigen is undetermined.

Trimming took off 1 base at V and 5 bases at J, with 15 bases between the two ends. This CDR3 has 16 amino acids. In germline, CDR1 is GTSNPN, CDR2 SVGIG (reference sequence). Measured with immunoSEQ multiplex PCR; TCRdb has only the in-frame clones, and not every one. This repertoire shows around 100,000 clones, roughly 87% found once; its top ten account for over 0.75%. This chain connects TRBV30 to TRBJ1-6, with TRBD1 as a possible D gene (5 bases). This receptor was identified in a human donor who was the organ donor for an intestinal transplant. The sequences come from unstimulated CD4+ T cells sorted from spleen or lymph node cells, collected before transplant. The CDR3 here is CAWSAGTGYDNSPLHF. CDR3 bases: TGTGCCTGGAGTGCTGGGACGGGGTACGATAATTCACCCCTCCACTTT.